This TCR beta chain is from a study of T cell repertoires in cytomegalovirus infection. Study background: Public TCR beta signatures were indicative of both CMV infection and a matching HLA type. General observations from the study: Identification of carriers of CMV plus the relevant HLA was achieved through cumulative public TCR beta family frequency. Ex vivo, HLA-C-restricted CMV-specific TCR beta clonotypes prevailed over the rest of the response.

Ten or more counts support this clonotype. Antigen specificity is unknown. From the reads, TCRdb called clonotypes with MiXCR, one entry per CDR3 protein. The sample consists of hundreds of thousands of distinct CDR3 sequences, about a sixth of them appearing once. The origin of this receptor is a human donor in good health (CMV status not recorded). Some clones in this sample may be carry-over from other donors' samples. The sample consisted of PBMCs.

The CDR3 loop is CASSLGALETQYF. CDR3 DNA: TGTGCCAGCAGCCTTGGGGCCCTCGAGACCCAGTACTTC. This chain links TRBV7-9 with TRBJ2-5; the D gene is possibly TRBD1 (5 bases). Germline values: CDR1 SEHNR, CDR2 FQNEAQ (reference sequence). Trimming took 5 bases from V and 5 from J, leaving 12 bases between them. The CDR3 is 13 amino acids.